A selection of T cell receptor beta chains follows, all from one sample in a study of read filtering for tumor transcriptome and immune sequencing. MiXCR, applied by TCRdb to the reads, yields one record per CDR3 protein. The table shows some 24,000 distinct CDR3 sequences, with about 20% occurring only once. Input material: a population of CD138-negative cells sorted from bone marrow. The source is a donor at least 40 years old with multiple myeloma. Both conserved end residues are part of each CDR3. The order of the fields is D gene, clone size, J gene, V gene, CDR3 protein, CDR3 DNA. A D gene is named only where the DNA matches it firmly. Clone size is not always given. Where it is, it says once, few, many or a class for expanded clones.

NA,many,TRBJ2-1,TRBV20-1,CSARDSLANYQSSYNEQFF,TGCAGTGCTAGAGATTCTCTAGCCAACTATCAATCCTCCTACAATGAGCAGTTCTTC
TRBD2,many,TRBJ2-2,TRBV28,CASSFLAGGSGELFF,TGTGCCAGCAGTTTCTTAGCGGGGGGATCCGGGGAGCTGTTTTTT
NA,many,TRBJ2-1,TRBV20-1,CSARDPGTKIINEQFF,TGCAGTGCTAGAGACCCCGGGACCAAGATTATCAATGAGCAGTTCTTC
NA,many,TRBJ1-1,TRBV7-8,CASSFRVVTEAFF,TGTGCCAGCAGCTTCAGGGTGGTCACTGAAGCTTTCTTT
TRBD2,many,TRBJ2-6,TRBV7-2,CASSSGGSGANVLTF,TGTGCCAGCAGTTCGGGGGGCTCTGGGGCCAACGTCCTGACTTTC
NA,many,TRBJ2-7,TRBV6-5,CASSYNRVYSYEQYF,TGTGCCAGCAGTTATAATCGGGTGTACTCCTACGAGCAGTACTTC
NA,many,TRBJ2-1,TRBV20-1,CSASSSERNEQFF,TGCAGTGCTAGTTCCAGCGAGCGGAATGAGCAGTTCTTC
NA,many,TRBJ2-7,TRBV5-4,CASSFKGGSYEQYF,TGTGCCAGCAGCTTTAAAGGGGGGTCCTACGAGCAGTACTTC
TRBD1,once,TRBJ2-5,TRBV24-1,CATSGTGVETQYF,TGTGCCACCTCCGGGACAGGGGTAGAGACCCAGTACTTC
NA,large,TRBJ2-7,TRBV28,CASSLSGRWGYEQYF,TGTGCCAGCAGTTTATCCGGTCGGTGGGGATACGAGCAGTACTTC
NA,many,TRBJ2-1,TRBV20-1,CSADRTQISGQFF,TGCAGTGCCGACAGGACCCAAATCTCGGGGCAGTTCTTC
TRBD2,NA,TRBJ2-1,TRBV6-5,CASSYFAGGHNEQFF,TGTGCCAGCAGTTACTTTGCGGGGGGGCACAATGAGCAGTTCTTC
TRBD1,many,TRBJ2-7,TRBV19,CASTTTRTGGVYEQYF,TGTGCCAGTACCACCACCCGGACAGGGGGCGTCTACGAGCAGTACTTC
NA,NA,TRBJ1-1,TRBV7-9,CASSFGEPPEAFF,TGTGCCAGCAGCTTCGGGGAGCCCCCTGAAGCTTTCTTT
NA,few,TRBJ2-7,TRBV3-1,CASSQGHEQYF,TGTGCCAGCAGCCAAGGGCACGAGCAGTACTTC
NA,many,TRBJ1-1,TRBV20-1,CSAPDTGTEAFF,TGCAGTGCCCCGGACACTGGCACTGAAGCTTTCTTT
NA,many,TRBJ2-7,TRBV20-1,CSAPSLVYEQYF,TGCAGTGCCCCGTCCTTGGTCTACGAGCAGTACTTC
TRBD2,many,TRBJ2-1,TRBV3-1,CASQRGGSYNEQFF,TGTGCCAGCCAGCGGGGGGGCTCCTACAATGAGCAGTTCTTC
NA,many,TRBJ2-2,TRBV29-1,CSVTTKGELFF,TGCAGCGTTACAACGAAAGGGGAGCTGTTTTTT
TRBD2,many,TRBJ2-3,TRBV11-2,CASSPGLGFQYF,TGTGCCAGCAGCCCCGGACTAGGGTTCCAGTATTTT
TRBD1,many,TRBJ2-1,TRBV7-2,CASSSPTGWNEQFF,TGTGCCAGCAGCTCACCGACAGGGTGGAATGAGCAGTTCTTC
NA,medium-sized,TRBJ1-5,TRBV28,CASSAPRGPQHF,TGTGCCAGCAGTGCTCCACGTGGGCCCCAGCATTTT
TRBD2,many,TRBJ2-1,TRBV19,CASSPSGDPYNEQFF,TGTGCCAGTAGTCCGAGCGGGGACCCCTACAATGAGCAGTTCTTC
TRBD1,many,TRBJ2-6,TRBV2,CASSPTGSGANVLTF,TGTGCCAGCAGTCCGACAGGGTCTGGGGCCAACGTCCTGACTTTC
TRBD1,NA,TRBJ2-3,TRBV6-5,CASSYRGQAADTQYF,TGTGCCAGCAGTTACCGCGGACAGGCCGCAGATACGCAGTATTTT
TRBD2,many,TRBJ2-3,TRBV20-1,CSALGLAGGPDTQYF,TGCAGTGCTCTAGGACTAGCGGGGGGTCCAGATACGCAGTATTTT
TRBD1,many,TRBJ2-7,TRBV29-1,CSVRDSYSYEQYF,TGCAGCGTCCGGGACAGCTACTCCTACGAGCAGTACTTC